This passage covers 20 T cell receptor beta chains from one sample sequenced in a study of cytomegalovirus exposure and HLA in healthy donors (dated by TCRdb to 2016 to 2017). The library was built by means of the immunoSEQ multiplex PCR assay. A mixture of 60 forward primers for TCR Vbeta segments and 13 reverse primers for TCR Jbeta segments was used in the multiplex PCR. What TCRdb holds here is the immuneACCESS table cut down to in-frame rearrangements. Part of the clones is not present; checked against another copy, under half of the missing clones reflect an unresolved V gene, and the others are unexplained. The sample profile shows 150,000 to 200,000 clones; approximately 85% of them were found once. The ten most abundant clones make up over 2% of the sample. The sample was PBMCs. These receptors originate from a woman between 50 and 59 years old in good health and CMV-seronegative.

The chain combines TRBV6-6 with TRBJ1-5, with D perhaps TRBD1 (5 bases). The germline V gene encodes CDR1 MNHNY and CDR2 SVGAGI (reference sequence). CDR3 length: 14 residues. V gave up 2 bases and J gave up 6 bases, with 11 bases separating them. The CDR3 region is CASSYGGGSQPQHF. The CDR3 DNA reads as TGTGCCAGCAGTTACGGGGGGGGAAGTCAGCCCCAGCATTTT.

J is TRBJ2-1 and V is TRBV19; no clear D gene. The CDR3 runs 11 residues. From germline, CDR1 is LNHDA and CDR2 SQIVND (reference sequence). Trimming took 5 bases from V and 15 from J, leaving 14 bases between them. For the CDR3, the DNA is TGTGCCAGTAGTTGGTGGAGCCGCCTGTTCTTC. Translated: CASSWWSRLFF.

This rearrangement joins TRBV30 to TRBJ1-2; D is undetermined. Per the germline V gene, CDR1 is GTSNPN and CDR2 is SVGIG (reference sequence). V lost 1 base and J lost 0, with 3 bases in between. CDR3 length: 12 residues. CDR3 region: CAWSASNYGYTF. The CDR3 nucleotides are TGTGCCTGGAGTGCGTCTAACTATGGCTACACCTTC. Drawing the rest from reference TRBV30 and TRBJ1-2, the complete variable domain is SQTIHQWPATLVQPVGSPLSLECTVEGTSNPNLYWYRQAAGRGLQLLFYSVGIGQISSEVPQNLSASRPQDRQFILSSKKLLLSDSGFYLCAWSASNYGYTFGSGTRLTVV.

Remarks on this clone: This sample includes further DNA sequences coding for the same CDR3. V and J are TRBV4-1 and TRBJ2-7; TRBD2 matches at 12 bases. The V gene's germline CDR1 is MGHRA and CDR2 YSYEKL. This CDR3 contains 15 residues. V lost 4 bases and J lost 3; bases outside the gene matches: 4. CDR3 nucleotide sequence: TGCGCCAGCAGCCGACTAGCGGGAGTTAACTACGAGCAGTACTTC. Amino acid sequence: CASSRLAGVNYEQYF.

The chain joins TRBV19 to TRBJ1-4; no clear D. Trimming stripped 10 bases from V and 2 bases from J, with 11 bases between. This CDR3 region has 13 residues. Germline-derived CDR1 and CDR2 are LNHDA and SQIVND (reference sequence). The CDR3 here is CATLNPTNEKLFF. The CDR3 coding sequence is TGTGCCACGCTAAATCCGACTAATGAAAAACTGTTTTTT.

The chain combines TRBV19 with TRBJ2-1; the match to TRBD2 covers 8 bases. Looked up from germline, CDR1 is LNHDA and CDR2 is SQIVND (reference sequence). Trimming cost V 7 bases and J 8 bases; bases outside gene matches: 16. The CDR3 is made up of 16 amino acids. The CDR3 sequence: CASKEQPGPGGDEQFF. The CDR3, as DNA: TGTGCCAGTAAAGAACAGCCAGGCCCCGGGGGGGATGAGCAGTTCTTC.

The CDR3 region has the DNA TGTGCCAGCAGCTTAGACCCCAGGGTAATGGGCACTGAAGCTTTCTTT. This codes for CASSLDPRVMGTEAFF. J is TRBJ1-1 and V is TRBV7-2; D might be TRBD1 (5 bases). The CDR3 totals 16 residues. Germline CDR1 and CDR2: SGHTA and FQGNSA. V gave up 1 base and J gave up 4 bases, with 16 bases separating them.

The CDR3 spells CASSFAGSWEQYF. DNA of the CDR3: TGTGCCAGCAGTTTCGCGGGCTCTTGGGAGCAGTACTTC. The chain combines TRBV27 with TRBJ2-7; the D gene is possibly TRBD2 (5 bases). The CDR3 is 13 residues long. Germline assignment: CDR1 MNHEY and CDR2 SMNVEV (reference sequence). V lost 3 bases and J lost 7, with 13 bases in between.

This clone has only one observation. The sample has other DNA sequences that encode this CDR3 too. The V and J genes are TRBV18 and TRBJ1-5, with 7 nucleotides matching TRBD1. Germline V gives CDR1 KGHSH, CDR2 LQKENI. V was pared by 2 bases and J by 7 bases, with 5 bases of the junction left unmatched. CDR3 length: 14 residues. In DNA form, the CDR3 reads TGTGCCAGCTCACCAAGGCAGGGGGGACAGCCCCAGCATTTT. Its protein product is CASSPRQGGQPQHF. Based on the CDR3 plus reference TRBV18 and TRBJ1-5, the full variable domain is NAGVMQNPRHLVRRRGQEARLRCSPMKGHSHVYWYRQLPEEGLKFMVYLQKENIIDESGMPKERFSAEFPKEGPSILRIQQVVRGDSAAYFCASSPRQGGQPQHFGDGTRLSIL.

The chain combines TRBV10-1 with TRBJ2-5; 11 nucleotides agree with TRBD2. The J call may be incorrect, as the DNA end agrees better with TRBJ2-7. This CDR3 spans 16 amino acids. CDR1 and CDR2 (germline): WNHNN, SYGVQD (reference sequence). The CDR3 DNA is TGCGCCAGCAACCCACTAGCGGGAGACATACCCTACGAGCAGTACTTC. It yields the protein CASNPLAGDIPYEQYF.

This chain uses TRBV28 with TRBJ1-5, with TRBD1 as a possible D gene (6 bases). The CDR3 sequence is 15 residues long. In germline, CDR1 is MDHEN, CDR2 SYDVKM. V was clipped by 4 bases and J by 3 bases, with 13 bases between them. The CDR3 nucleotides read TGTGCCAGCAGTTCGGGGGGCGGCCCCAATCAGCCCCAGCATTTT. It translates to CASSSGGGPNQPQHF. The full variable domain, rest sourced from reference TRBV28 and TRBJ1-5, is DVKVTQSSRYLVKRTGEKVFLECVQDMDHENMFWYRQDPGLGLRLIYFSYDVKMKEKGDIPEGYSVSREKKERFSLILESASTNQTSMYLCASSSGGGPNQPQHFGDGTRLSIL.

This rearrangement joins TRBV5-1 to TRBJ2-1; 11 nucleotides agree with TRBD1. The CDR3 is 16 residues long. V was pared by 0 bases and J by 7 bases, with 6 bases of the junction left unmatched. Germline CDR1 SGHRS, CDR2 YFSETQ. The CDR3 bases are TGCGCCAGCAGCTTGGCAGTCGGGACAGGGGGGAATGAGCAGTTCTTC. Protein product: CASSLAVGTGGNEQFF.

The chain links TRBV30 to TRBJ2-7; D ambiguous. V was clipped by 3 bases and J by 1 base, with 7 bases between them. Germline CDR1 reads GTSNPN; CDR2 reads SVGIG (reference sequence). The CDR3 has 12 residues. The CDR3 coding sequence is TGTGCCTGGAGAACCGAGTCCTACGAGCAGTACTTC. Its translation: CAWRTESYEQYF.

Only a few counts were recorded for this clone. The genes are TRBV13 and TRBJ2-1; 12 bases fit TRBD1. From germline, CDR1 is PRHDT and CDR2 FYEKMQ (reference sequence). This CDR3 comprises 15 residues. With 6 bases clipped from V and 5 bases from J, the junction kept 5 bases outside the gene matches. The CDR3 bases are TGTGCCAGCAGTCCCGGGACAGGGGGCCACAATGAGCAGTTCTTC. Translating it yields CASSPGTGGHNEQFF.

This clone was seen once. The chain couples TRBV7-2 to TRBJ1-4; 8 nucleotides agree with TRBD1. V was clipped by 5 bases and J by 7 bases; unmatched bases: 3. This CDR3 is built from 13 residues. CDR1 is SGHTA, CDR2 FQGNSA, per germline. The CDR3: CASSPDRGEKLFF. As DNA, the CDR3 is TGTGCCAGCAGCCCCGACAGGGGTGAAAAACTGTTTTTT.

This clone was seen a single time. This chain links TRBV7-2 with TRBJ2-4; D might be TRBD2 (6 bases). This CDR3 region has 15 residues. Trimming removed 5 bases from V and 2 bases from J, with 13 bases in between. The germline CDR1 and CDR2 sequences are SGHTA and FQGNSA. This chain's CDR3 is CASSPSGFTKNIQYF. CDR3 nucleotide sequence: TGTGCCAGCAGCCCCAGCGGGTTCACCAAAAACATTCAGTACTTC.

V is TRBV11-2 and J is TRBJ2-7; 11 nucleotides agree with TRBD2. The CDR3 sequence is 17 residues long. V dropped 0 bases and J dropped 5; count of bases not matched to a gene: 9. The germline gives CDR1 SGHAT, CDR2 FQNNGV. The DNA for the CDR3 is TGTGCCAGCAGCTTAGAACCCACTAGCGGGAGTATCAACGAGCAGTACTTC. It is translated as CASSLEPTSGSINEQYF.

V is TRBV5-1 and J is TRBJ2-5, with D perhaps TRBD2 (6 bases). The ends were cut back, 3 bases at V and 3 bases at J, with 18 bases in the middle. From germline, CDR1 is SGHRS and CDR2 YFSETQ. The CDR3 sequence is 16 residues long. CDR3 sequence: CASSSRGPGPEETQYF. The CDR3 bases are TGCGCCAGCAGCTCGCGGGGACCGGGACCAGAAGAGACCCAGTACTTC.

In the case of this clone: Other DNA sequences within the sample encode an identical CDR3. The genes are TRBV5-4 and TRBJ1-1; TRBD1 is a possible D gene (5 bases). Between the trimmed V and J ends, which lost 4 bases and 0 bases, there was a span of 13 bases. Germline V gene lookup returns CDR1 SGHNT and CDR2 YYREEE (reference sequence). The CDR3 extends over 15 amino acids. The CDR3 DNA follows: TGTGCCAGCAGCCCCTGGACGGGGGTGAACACTGAAGCTTTCTTT. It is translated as CASSPWTGVNTEAFF.

This CDR3 reads CASTKLTGGTEAFF. The CDR3 DNA is TGTGCCAGCACCAAATTAACAGGGGGGACTGAAGCTTTCTTT. The genes are TRBV6-1 and TRBJ1-1; the match to TRBD1 covers 8 bases. CDR1 MNHNS and CDR2 SASEGT come from the germline V gene. CDR3 length equals 14 residues. Trimming cost V 7 bases and J 5 bases; bases outside gene matches: 9.